This T cell receptor beta chain emerged from a study of blood T cell repertoires in COVID-19. The CDR3 is 17 amino acids in total, end residues counted. On this clone: The limits of the CDR3 on the DNA are not certain, so only TCRdb's listed CDR3 is given.

TCRdb keeps only in-frame clones here, not all; method: immunoSEQ multiplex PCR. The sample has about 160,000 clones, 82% seen once; the top ten hold more than 9%. The clonotype comes from a woman older than 75 with active or convalescent COVID-19. The sequenced material came from peripheral blood. This sequence joins TRBV6-7 and TRBJ2-1; no DNA check was done on the table's D call, TRBD2. TRBV6-7 is flagged as an ORF with uncertain function. The CDR3: CASSYPFLERDYNEQFF.